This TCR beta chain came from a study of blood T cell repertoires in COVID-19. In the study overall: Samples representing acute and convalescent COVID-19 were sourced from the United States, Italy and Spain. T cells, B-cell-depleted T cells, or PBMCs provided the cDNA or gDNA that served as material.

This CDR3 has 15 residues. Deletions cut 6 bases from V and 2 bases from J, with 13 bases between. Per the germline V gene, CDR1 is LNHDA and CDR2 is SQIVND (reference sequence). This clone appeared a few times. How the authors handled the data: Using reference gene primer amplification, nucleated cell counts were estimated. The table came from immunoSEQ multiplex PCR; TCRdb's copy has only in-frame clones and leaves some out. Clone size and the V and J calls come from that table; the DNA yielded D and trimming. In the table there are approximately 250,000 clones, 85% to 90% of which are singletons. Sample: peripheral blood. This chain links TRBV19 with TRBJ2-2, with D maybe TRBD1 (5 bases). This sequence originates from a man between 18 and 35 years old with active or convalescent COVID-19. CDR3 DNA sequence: TGTGCCAGTAGCAGAGGACATTCTAACACCGGGGAGCTGTTTTTT. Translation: CASSRGHSNTGELFF.